This T cell receptor beta chain originates from a study of CD8 T cells in Susac syndrome. Negative isolation was applied to CD8+ and CD4+ T cells, and FACS enrichment was applied to TEMRA cells. This clonotype came up a few times. CDR1 and CDR2 from the germline V gene are GTSNPN and SVGIG (reference sequence). V gave up 0 bases and J gave up 7 bases, with 6 bases separating them. The CDR3 consists of 11 residues. RNA in amounts of roughly 0.5 to 1 ug was reverse transcribed with random hexamers. Using its own MiXCR run on the immunoSEQ multiplex PCR reads, TCRdb lists one record per CDR3 protein. The table has around 270,000 distinct CDR3 sequences, about 89% seen once; the top ten hold around 0.2%.

This sequence joins TRBV30 and TRBJ1-1; no definite D call. The sample comprised CD8+ T cells from PBMCs. The sequence came from a human donor with multiple sclerosis. CDR3 region: CAWSVGLEAFF. The CDR3 DNA sequence: TGTGCCTGGAGTGTCGGACTTGAAGCTTTCTTT.